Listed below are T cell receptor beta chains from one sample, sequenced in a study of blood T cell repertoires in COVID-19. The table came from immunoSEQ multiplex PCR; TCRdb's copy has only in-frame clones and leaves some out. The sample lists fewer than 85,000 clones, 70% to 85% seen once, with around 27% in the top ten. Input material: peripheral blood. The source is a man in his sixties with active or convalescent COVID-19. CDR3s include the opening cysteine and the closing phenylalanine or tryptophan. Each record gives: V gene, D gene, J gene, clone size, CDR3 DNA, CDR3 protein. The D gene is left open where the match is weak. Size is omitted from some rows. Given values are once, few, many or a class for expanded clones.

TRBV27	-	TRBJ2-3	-	TGTGCCAGCAAACAGGTAGATACGCAGTATTTT	CASKQVDTQYF
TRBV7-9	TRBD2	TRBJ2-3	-	TGTGCCAGCAGCTCACGACTAGCGGGGGGCCCAGATACGCAGTATTTT	CASSSRLAGGPDTQYF
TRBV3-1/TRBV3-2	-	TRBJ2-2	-	TGTGCCAGCAGCCCGCCATGGGAGCGGGCCAGGCCGGGGGAGCTGTTTTTT	CASSPPWERARPGELFF
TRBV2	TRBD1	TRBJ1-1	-	TGTGCCACGAACCTACAGGGGGTGAACACTGAAGCTTTCTTT	CATNLQGVNTEAFF
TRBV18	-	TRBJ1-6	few	TGTGCCAGCTCACCACAGACCGGGGGGGCCAAACCCCTCCACTTT	CASSPQTGGAKPLHF
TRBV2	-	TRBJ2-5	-	TGTGCCAGCAGTGAGGAGCGGCAAGAGACCCAGTACTTC	CASSEERQETQYF
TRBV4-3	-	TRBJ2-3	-	TGCGCCAGCAGCCTTCTAACCGGCGGGGGCGGCACAGATACGCAGTATTTT	CASSLLTGGGGTDTQYF
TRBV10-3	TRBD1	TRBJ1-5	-	TGTGCCACCGCGAACAAATTACAGGGGGATCAGCCCCAGCATTTT	CATANKLQGDQPQHF
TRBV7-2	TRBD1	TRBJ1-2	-	TGTGCCAGCAGCCCTAAGACAGGGGACTATGGCTACACCTTC	CASSPKTGDYGYTF
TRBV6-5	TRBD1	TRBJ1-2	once	TGTGCCAGCAGTATTCGGACAGGTTTCTATGGCTACACCTTC	CASSIRTGFYGYTF
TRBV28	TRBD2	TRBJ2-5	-	TGTGCCAGCAGTTCTAGCGGGGGGACTGAGACCCAGTACTTC	CASSSSGGTETQYF
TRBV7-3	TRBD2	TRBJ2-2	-	TGTGCCAGCAGCTTAAGTAGGACTAGTGACACCGGGGAGCTGTTTTTT	CASSLSRTSDTGELFF
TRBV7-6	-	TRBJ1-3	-	TGTGCCAGCAGCTTAGAGTGGGTTGGGACAACTGGAAACACCATATATTTT	CASSLEWVGTTGNTIYF
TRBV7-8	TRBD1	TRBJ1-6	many	TGTGCCAGCAGCACAGGACAGGGTCCACCCCTCCACTTT	CASSTGQGPPLHF
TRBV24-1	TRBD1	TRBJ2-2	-	TGTGCCACCAGTGGACCCGGGACAGAGGAGAACACCGGGGAGCTGTTTTTT	CATSGPGTEENTGELFF
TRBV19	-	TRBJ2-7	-	TGTGCCAGTAGTATTTTGGCGGATCCGGACGAGCAGTACTTC	CASSILADPDEQYF
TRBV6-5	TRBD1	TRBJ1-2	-	TGTGCCAGCAGCCGGGACAGGGGGCGCGATGGCTACACCTTC	CASSRDRGRDGYTF
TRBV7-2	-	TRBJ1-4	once	TGTGCCAGCAGCTTAGCGGCGGGGGCGGATGAAAAACTGTTTTTT	CASSLAAGADEKLFF
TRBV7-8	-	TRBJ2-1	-	TGTGCCAGCAGCTTAGTACTTTTCAATGAGCAGTTCTTC	CASSLVLFNEQFF
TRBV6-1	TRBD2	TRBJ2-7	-	TGTGCCAGCAGCCTAACTAGCGGGGGGCCCTACGAGCAGTACTTC	CASSLTSGGPYEQYF
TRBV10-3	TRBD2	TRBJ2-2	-	TGTGCCATCAGTGAGCCGGTACGGCGGGGGGTCGTGTCCGGGGAGCTGTTTTTT	CAISEPVRRGVVSGELFF
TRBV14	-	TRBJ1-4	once	TGTGCCAGCAGCCAAGTTCAGGGGCCGAATGAAAAACTGTTTTTT	CASSQVQGPNEKLFF
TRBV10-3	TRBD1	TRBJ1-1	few	TGTGCCATCAGAGATGGGACAGGGGGGACTGAAGCTTTCTTT	CAIRDGTGGTEAFF
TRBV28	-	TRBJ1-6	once	TGTGCCACCCATGGACAGTCCTCCTATAATTCACCCCTCCACTTT	CATHGQSSYNSPLHF
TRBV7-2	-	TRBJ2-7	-	TGTGCCAGCAGCTTAGATCTGTTAAAGAGCGAGCAGTACTTC	CASSLDLLKSEQYF
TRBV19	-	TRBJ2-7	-	TGTGCCAGTAGTAACAGGGAAGCCTACGAGCAGTACTTC	CASSNREAYEQYF
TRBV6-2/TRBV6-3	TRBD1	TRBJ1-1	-	TGTGCCAGCAGCAAATGGACAGGGAACACTGAAGCTTTCTTT	CASSKWTGNTEAFF
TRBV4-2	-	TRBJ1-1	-	TGTGCCAGCAGCATCCCGCCCGGGGGTAACACTGAAGCTTTCTTT	CASSIPPGGNTEAFF
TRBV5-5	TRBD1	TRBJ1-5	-	TGTGCCAGCAGCGTCCGGGACAGTAGTCAGCCCCAGCATTTT	CASSVRDSSQPQHF
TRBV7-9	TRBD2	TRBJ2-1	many	TGTGCCAGCAGTCTACTAGCGGGGGGGCCCTACAATGAGCAGTTCTTC	CASSLLAGGPYNEQFF
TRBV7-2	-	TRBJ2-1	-	TGTGCCAGCAGCTTAGTTACAGGGCGAACCAATGAGCAGTTCTTC	CASSLVTGRTNEQFF
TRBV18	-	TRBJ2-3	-	TGTGCCAGCTCTCTATCCCGCTCCACAGATACGCAGTATTTT	CASSLSRSTDTQYF
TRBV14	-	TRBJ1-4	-	TGTGCCAGCAGCCAAGTGAGGGAAAAACTGTTTTTT	CASSQVREKLFF
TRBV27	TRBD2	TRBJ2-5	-	TGTGCCAGCAGTTTAACGGCTAGCGGCCAAGAGACCCAGTACTTC	CASSLTASGQETQYF
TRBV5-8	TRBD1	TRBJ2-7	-	TGTGCCAGCAACCGACAGGGGGTCTCCTACGAGCAGTACTTC	CASNRQGVSYEQYF
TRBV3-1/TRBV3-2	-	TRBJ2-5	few	TGTGCCAGCAGCCTCGTGAGGACCTATGGGAGGCAAGAGACCCAGTACTTC	CASSLVRTYGRQETQYF
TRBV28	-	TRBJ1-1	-	TGTGCCAGCAGTTTAGTCGGGGGGCAGTCTGAAGCTTTCTTT	CASSLVGGQSEAFF
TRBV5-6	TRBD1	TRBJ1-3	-	TGTGCCAGCAGCCCCTGGGACAGGGATGTCTCTGGAAACACCATATATTTT	CASSPWDRDVSGNTIYF
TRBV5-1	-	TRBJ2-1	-	TGCGCCAGCAGTGACGGGGGGCCATACAATGAGCAGTTCTTC	CASSDGGPYNEQFF